One sample yielded the 32 T cell receptor beta chains listed below, sequenced in a study of T cells expressing NK-cell markers. TCRdb reworked the 5' RACE reads into one entry per CDR3 protein, no DNA. This sample contains roughly 180,000 distinct CDR3 sequences. Sequenced material: blood T cells: a sorted CD56 or NKG2C T cell subset, CD4+ or CD8+ T cells, or bulk PBMC T cells (not recorded which). Receptor source: a woman between 18 and 69 years old in good health.

The chain uses TRBV7-3 and TRBJ2-3; TCRdb designates TRBD2, a call that cannot be tested without DNA. The germline V gene encodes CDR1 SGHTA and CDR2 FQGTGA. This CDR3 spans 17 amino acids. CDR3 residues: CASSAKLAGGSTDTQYF.

The rearrangement joins TRBV2 to TRBJ2-1; with no DNA, the TCRdb D assignment of TRBD1 cannot be verified. CDR3 size: 17 residues. Germline assignment: CDR1 SNHLY and CDR2 FYNNEI. The CDR3 sequence is CPGFLLAQKYMGPEQFF.

The chain joins TRBV27 to TRBJ2-7; no DNA is available, so the TRBD2 call from TCRdb remains unchecked. The CDR3 is 17 residues long. Germline V lookup: CDR1 MNHEY, CDR2 SMNVEV (reference sequence). The chain's CDR3 is CASSLAGGRAIPYEQYF.

The chain recombines TRBV5-1 with TRBJ1-2. The length of the CDR3 is 12 residues. Looked up from germline, CDR1 is SGHRS and CDR2 is YFSETQ. The CDR3 sequence: CASSPTVYGYTF.

The chain joins TRBV5-1 to TRBJ2-1; as DNA is missing, the TRBD2 call by TCRdb cannot be tested. The germline V gene has CDR1 SGHRS and CDR2 YFSETQ. The CDR3 is 14 amino acids. This CDR3 is CASSPERGGDEQFF.

The V call is TRBV5-1, the J call TRBJ2-3; checking the TCRdb D call of TRBD1 is not possible without DNA. This CDR3 has 13 residues. CDR1 is SGHRS, CDR2 YFSETQ, per germline. The CDR3 sequence: CASTHGDADTQYF.

This chain uses TRBV7-3 with TRBJ2-1; the TRBD2 assignment by TCRdb is unverifiable without DNA. This CDR3 contains 20 residues. From germline, CDR1 is SGHTA and CDR2 FQGTGA. CDR3 sequence reads: CASSIRTSQGLKGSYNEQFF.

The chain couples TRBV5-1 to TRBJ2-3; the D call from TCRdb, TRBD1, cannot be confirmed without DNA. Germline CDR1 is SGHRS and CDR2 is YFSETQ. The CDR3 runs to 14 residues. The CDR3 region is CASYATGSEDTQYF.

The V gene is TRBV10-3, the J gene TRBJ2-1; TCRdb returns TRBD1, unconfirmable since there is no DNA. This CDR3 comprises 15 residues. The germline CDR1 and CDR2 sequences are ENHRY and SYGVKD. The CDR3 sequence: CAIRGQGSSYNEQFF.

This chain uses TRBV6-5 with TRBJ2-7; the D gene TCRdb calls, TRBD2, cannot be checked with no DNA. CDR3 length: 15 residues. Germline lookup yields CDR1 MNHEY and CDR2 SVGAGI. This chain's CDR3 is CASSYVAGGYYEQYF.

The gene calls are TRBV5-1 and TRBJ2-1; TCRdb proposes TRBD2, but this gene call is untestable without DNA. Per germline, CDR1 SGHRS and CDR2 YFSETQ. The CDR3 is made up of 15 amino acids. CDR3 sequence reads: CASSAIAGGGNEQFF. Together with reference TRBV5-1 and TRBJ2-1, the CDR3 gives the full variable domain: KAGVTQTPRYLIKTRGQQVTLSCSPISGHRSVSWYQQTPGQGLQFLFEYFSETQRNKGNFPGRFSGRQFSNSRSEMNVSTLELGDSALYLCASSAIAGGGNEQFFGPGTRLTVL.

The chain recombines TRBV5-1 with TRBJ2-3; the TCRdb call, TRBD2, lacks DNA for checking. The CDR3 runs 15 residues. Per the germline V gene, CDR1 is SGHRS and CDR2 is YFSETQ. The CDR3 sequence is CASRPTGRVTDTQYF.

The gene calls are TRBV12-3 or TRBV12-4 and TRBJ2-1; no DNA is available, so the TRBD1 call from TCRdb remains unchecked. CDR3 length: 15 residues. CDR3 sequence: CASSLMWGGDNEQFF.

The rearrangement joins TRBV2 to TRBJ2-2; checking the TCRdb D call of TRBD1 is not possible without DNA. Germline lookup yields CDR1 SNHLY and CDR2 FYNNEI. The CDR3 length is 15 residues. The CDR3 sequence: CASGRGRTNTGELFF.

The CDR3: CASSQGPIAYDTQYF. This chain uses TRBV3-1 with TRBJ2-3. The length of the CDR3 is 15 residues. The germline CDR1 and CDR2 sequences are LGHDT and YNNKEL (reference sequence).

V usage is TRBV20-1 and J usage is TRBJ2-3; TCRdb's assignment of TRBD2 cannot be checked, as there is no DNA. CDR1 and CDR2 from the germline V gene are DFQATT and SNEGSKA (reference sequence). The CDR3 extends over 17 amino acids. The chain's CDR3 is CSALTTLLAVGTDTQYF.

The chain carries TRBV20-1 and TRBJ1-4; TCRdb's D gene call, TRBD1, goes unchecked for lack of DNA. The CDR3 consists of 16 residues. Germline CDR1 is DFQATT and CDR2 is SNEGSKA (reference sequence). CDR3 loop: CSASSRGLATNEKLFF.

This chain uses TRBV2 with TRBJ2-2. The CDR3 contains 13 residues. Looked up from germline, CDR1 is SNHLY and CDR2 is FYNNEI. CDR3 protein: CASKVGNTGELFF. The complete variable domain, with remaining parts taken from reference TRBV2 and TRBJ2-2, reads EPEVTQTPSHQVTQMGQEVILRCVPISNHLYFYWYRQILGQKVEFLVSFYNNEISEKSEIFDDQFSVERPDGSNFTLKIRSTKLEDSAMYFCASKVGNTGELFFGEGSRLTVL.

CDR3: CASSPRQGYNEQFF. V is TRBV18 and J is TRBJ2-1; TCRdb gives TRBD1 as the D gene, but with no DNA this cannot be confirmed. This CDR3 spans 14 amino acids. Germline CDR1 reads KGHSH; CDR2 reads LQKENI.

This rearrangement joins TRBV29-1 to TRBJ2-7. Germline V gene sequence: CDR1 SQVTM, CDR2 ANQGSEA. CDR3 length: 11 residues. The CDR3 reads CSVVEIYEQYF.

This chain connects TRBV6-2 or TRBV6-3 to TRBJ2-1; TCRdb gives TRBD1 as the D gene, but with no DNA this cannot be confirmed. The CDR3 is made up of 14 amino acids. Germline V gives CDR1 MNHEY, CDR2 SVGEGT. The CDR3 sequence is CASTKAQGYNEQFF.

The chain carries TRBV5-5 and TRBJ2-5; the D call of TRBD2 rests on TCRdb alone, since no DNA is present to check it. CDR1 is SGHKS, CDR2 YYEKEE, per germline (reference sequence). The CDR3 runs 16 residues. CDR3 sequence: CASSLEGLAGFETQYF.

V gene TRBV5-1 combines with J gene TRBJ2-1; no DNA is available, so the TRBD1 call from TCRdb remains unchecked. The CDR3 is 16 residues long. Germline CDR1 and CDR2: SGHRS and YFSETQ. The CDR3 here is CASSRGRTNLFNEQFF.

This chain uses TRBV25-1 with TRBJ2-3; absent DNA, TCRdb's TRBD1 call cannot be checked. CDR1 is MGHDK and CDR2 is SYGVNS in the germline V gene. This CDR3 region has 15 residues. CDR3 in amino acids: CASSEVGGVTDTQYF. Combining the CDR3 with reference TRBV25-1 and TRBJ2-3 gives the whole variable domain EADIYQTPRYLVIGTGKKITLECSQTMGHDKMYWYQQDPGMELHLIHYSYGVNSTEKGDLSSESTVSRIRTEHFPLTLESARPSHTSQYLCASSEVGGVTDTQYFGPGTRLTVL.

The chain uses TRBV5-5 and TRBJ2-3; TCRdb's D gene call, TRBD1, goes unchecked for lack of DNA. CDR1 is SGHKS, CDR2 YYEKEE, per germline (reference sequence). This CDR3 has 14 amino acids. CDR3 loop: CASSLGAGQNTQYF.

The chain links TRBV7-2 to TRBJ2-1; absent DNA, TCRdb's TRBD2 call cannot be checked. The CDR3 runs to 13 residues. Per the germline V gene, CDR1 is SGHTA and CDR2 is FQGNSA. The CDR3 reads CASNSVRAGEQFF.

J is TRBJ1-1 and V is TRBV5-5; TCRdb selects TRBD1, and the lack of DNA leaves this call unchecked. The CDR3 extends over 14 amino acids. Germline values: CDR1 SGHKS, CDR2 YYEKEE (reference sequence). The CDR3 reads CASSFLGRDTEAFF.

V usage is TRBV5-6 and J usage is TRBJ1-4; TCRdb selects TRBD1, and the lack of DNA leaves this call unchecked. The CDR3 runs 12 residues. In germline, CDR1 is SGHDT, CDR2 YYEEEE. The CDR3 reads CASSLGVEKLFF.

V gene TRBV5-1 combines with J gene TRBJ1-2; TCRdb designates TRBD1, a call that cannot be tested without DNA. The V gene's germline CDR1 is SGHRS and CDR2 YFSETQ. The CDR3 totals 14 residues. The CDR3 reads CASSTTRPGYGYTF.

The chain employs TRBV7-8 and TRBJ2-2; TCRdb selects TRBD1, and the lack of DNA leaves this call unchecked. This CDR3 is built from 14 residues. Germline assignment: CDR1 SGHVS and CDR2 FQNEAQ. CDR3 region: CASRRDRVDGELFF.

This chain uses TRBV7-2 with TRBJ2-3; TCRdb's D gene call, TRBD2, goes unchecked for lack of DNA. The CDR3 has 15 residues. CDR1 and CDR2 from the germline V gene are SGHTA and FQGNSA. The CDR3 is CASSRGRMATDTQYF. Looking up the rest from reference TRBV7-2 and TRBJ2-3 gives the full variable domain: GAGVSQSPSNKVTEKGKDVELRCDPISGHTALYWYRQSLGQGLEFLIYFQGNSAPDKSGLPSDRFSAERTGGSVSTLTIQRTQQEDSAVYLCASSRGRMATDTQYFGPGTRLTVL.

The CDR3 spells CASSSSPGLYNEQFF. The rearrangement links TRBV7-6 to TRBJ2-1; as DNA is missing, the TRBD2 call by TCRdb cannot be tested. Germline loops: CDR1 SGHVS, CDR2 FNYEAQ. This CDR3 contains 15 residues.